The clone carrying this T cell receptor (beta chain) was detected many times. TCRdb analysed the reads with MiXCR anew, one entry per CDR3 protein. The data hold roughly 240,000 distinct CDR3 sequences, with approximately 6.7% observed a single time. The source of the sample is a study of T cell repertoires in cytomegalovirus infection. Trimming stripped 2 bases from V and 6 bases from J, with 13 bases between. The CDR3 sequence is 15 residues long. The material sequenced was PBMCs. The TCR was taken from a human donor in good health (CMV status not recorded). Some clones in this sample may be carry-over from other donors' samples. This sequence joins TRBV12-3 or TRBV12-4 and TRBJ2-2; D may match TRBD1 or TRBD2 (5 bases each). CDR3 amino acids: CASSLYAGSPGELFF. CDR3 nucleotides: TGTGCCAGCAGTTTATACGCAGGGAGCCCCGGGGAGCTGTTTTTT.